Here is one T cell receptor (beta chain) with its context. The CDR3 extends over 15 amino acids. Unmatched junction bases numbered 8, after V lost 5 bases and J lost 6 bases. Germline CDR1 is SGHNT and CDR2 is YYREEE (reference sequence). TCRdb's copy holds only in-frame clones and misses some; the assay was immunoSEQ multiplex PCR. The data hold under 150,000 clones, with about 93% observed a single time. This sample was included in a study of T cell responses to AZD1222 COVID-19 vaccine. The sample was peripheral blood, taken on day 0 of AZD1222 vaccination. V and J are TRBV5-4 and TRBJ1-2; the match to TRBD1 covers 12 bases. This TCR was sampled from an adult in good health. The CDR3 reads CASSQPGQGAHGYTF. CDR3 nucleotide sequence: TGTGCCAGCAGTCAACCGGGACAGGGGGCTCATGGCTACACCTTC.